This TCR beta chain was profiled in a study of blood T cells in healthy people across ages. The authors ran a second PCR of about 7 to 12 cycles using a sample-barcoded 5' primer and a J-beta primer mix. Per-sample output comprised a minimum of 2.5 million paired-end reads containing CDR3. TCRdb processed the 5' RACE reads anew with MiXCR; each CDR3 protein has one entry. This table holds hundreds of thousands of distinct CDR3 sequences, roughly 46% found once. Only a few counts were recorded for this clonotype. The CDR3 loop spans 17 amino acids. J was trimmed by 1 base and V by 0 bases; bases with no gene match: 8. Germline CDR1 reads MGHRA; CDR2 reads YSYEKL.

This chain joins TRBV4-1 and TRBJ2-5, with 7 bases fitting TRBD1. The TCR sequence derives from an elderly man in good health. Sequencing was carried out using blood. Written as DNA, the CDR3 is TGCGCCAGCAGCCAAGAGGAATCCGGACAGGCCCAAGAGACCCAGTACTTC. Its translation is CASSQEESGQAQETQYF.